This T cell receptor (beta chain) was recorded in a study of shared clonotypes between healthy human individuals. Study summary: CD8 memory received one plate per donor, CD8 naive two, CD4 memory three and CD4 naive three. Study observations and caveats: In four donors, around 5% of naive CD4 clonotypes appeared in common.

Terminally differentiated effector memory CD45RA+ cells were excluded from the naive CD8 cells, which were CD45RO-negative and positively selected for CCR7. Concerning this clone: Its target is unknown.

Original handling: In the immunoSEQ data, sequences were junction-only and lacked quality scores, so filtering differed. Profiled with immunoSEQ multiplex PCR; TCRdb holds only in-frame clones, not every one. V and J calls and clone size are copied from that table; D and trimming were computed from the DNA. The repertoire holds 560,000 or so clones, with roughly 96% as singletons. The CDR3 loop spans 15 amino acids. Looked up from germline, CDR1 is ENHRY and CDR2 is SYGVKD. V trimming: 8 bases; J trimming: 1 base; junction bases outside the gene matches: 6. Input material: naive CD8+ T cells sorted from blood. This receptor was taken from a woman in her 30s in good health. The rearrangement joins TRBV10-3 to TRBJ2-3, with TRBD2 matching over 10 bases. The chain's CDR3 is CAILAGEGGTDTQYF. CDR3 coding DNA: TGTGCCATCCTAGCGGGAGAAGGTGGCACAGATACGCAGTATTTT.